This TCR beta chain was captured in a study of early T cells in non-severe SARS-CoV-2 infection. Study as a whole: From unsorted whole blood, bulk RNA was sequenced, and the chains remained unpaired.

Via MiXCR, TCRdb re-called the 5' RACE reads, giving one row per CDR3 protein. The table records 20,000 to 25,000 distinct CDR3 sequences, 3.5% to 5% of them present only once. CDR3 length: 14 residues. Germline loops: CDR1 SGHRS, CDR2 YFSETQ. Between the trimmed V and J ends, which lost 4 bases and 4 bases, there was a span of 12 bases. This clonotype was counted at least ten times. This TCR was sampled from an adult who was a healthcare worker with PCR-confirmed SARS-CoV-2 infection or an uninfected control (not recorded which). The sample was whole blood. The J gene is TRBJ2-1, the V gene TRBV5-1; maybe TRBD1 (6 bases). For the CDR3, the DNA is TGCGCCAGCAGCCAACAGACAGGTTACAATGAGCAGTTCTTC. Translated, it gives CASSQQTGYNEQFF.